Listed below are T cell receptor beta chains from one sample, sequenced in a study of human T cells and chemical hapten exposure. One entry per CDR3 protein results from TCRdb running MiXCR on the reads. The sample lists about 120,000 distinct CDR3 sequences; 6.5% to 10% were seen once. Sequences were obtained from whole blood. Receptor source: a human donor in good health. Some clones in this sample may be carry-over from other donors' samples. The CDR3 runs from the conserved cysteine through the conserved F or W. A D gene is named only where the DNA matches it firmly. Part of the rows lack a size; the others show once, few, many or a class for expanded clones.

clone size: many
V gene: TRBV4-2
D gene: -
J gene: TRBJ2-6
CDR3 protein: CASRYREGSGANVLTF
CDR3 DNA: TGTGCCAGCCGATACCGCGAAGGTTCTGGGGCCAACGTCCTGACTTTC

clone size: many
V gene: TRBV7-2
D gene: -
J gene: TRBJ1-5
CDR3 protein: CASSLAPGPADNQPQHF
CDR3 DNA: TGTGCCAGCAGCTTGGCCCCAGGTCCCGCGGACAATCAGCCCCAGCATTTT

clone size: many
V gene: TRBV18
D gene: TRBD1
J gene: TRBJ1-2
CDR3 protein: CASSLGTGGRDGYTF
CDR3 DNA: TGTGCCAGCTCCCTTGGGACAGGGGGCCGAGATGGCTACACCTTC

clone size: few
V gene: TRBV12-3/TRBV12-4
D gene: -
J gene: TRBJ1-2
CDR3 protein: CASSLEGPFPGGTF
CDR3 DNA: TGTGCCAGCAGTTTAGAGGGTCCCTTCCCCGGGGGCACCTTC

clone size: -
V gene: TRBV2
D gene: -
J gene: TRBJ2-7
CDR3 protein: CASRDPDINYEQYF
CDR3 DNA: TGTGCCAGCAGGGACCCGGACATAAACTACGAGCAGTACTTC

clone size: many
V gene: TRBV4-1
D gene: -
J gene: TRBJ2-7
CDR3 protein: CASSPGPETYEQYF
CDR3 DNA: TGCGCCAGCAGCCCGGGGCCAGAAACCTACGAGCAGTACTTC

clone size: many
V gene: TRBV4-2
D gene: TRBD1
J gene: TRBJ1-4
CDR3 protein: CASSLDDRGTNEKLFF
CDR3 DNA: TGTGCCAGCAGCCTAGACGACAGGGGAACTAATGAAAAACTGTTTTTT

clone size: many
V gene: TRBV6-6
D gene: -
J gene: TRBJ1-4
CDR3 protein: CASRTGPNEKLFF
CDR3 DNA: TGTGCCAGCAGGACAGGTCCTAATGAAAAACTGTTTTTT

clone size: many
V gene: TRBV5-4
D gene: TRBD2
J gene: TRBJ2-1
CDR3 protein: CASSTPASGGSYNEQFF
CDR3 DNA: TGTGCCAGCAGCACACCAGCTAGCGGGGGCTCCTACAATGAGCAGTTCTTC

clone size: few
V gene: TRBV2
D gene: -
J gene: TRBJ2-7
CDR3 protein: CASNLLTGSSYEQYF
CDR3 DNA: TGTGCCAGCAATCTTTTAACGGGGAGCTCCTACGAGCAGTACTTC

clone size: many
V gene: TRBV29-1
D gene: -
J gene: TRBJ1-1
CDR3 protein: CSVGYQMNTEAFF
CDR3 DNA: TGCAGCGTGGGATACCAGATGAACACTGAAGCTTTCTTT

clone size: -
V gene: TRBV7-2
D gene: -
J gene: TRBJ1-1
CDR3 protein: CASSLTAEAFF
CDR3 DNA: TGTGCCAGCAGCTTGACGGCCGAAGCTTTCTTT

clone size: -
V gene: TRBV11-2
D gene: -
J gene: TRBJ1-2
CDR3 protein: CASSTTGTASYGYTF
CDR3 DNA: TGTGCCAGCAGCACAACCGGGACCGCTTCTTATGGCTACACCTTC

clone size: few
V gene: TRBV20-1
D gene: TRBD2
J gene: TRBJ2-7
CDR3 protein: CSARDLIAGDRGEQYF
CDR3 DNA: TGCAGTGCTAGAGATCTGATAGCGGGAGATAGGGGCGAGCAGTACTTC

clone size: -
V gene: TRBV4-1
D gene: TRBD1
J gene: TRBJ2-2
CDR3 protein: CASSQDSSRDRANTGELFF
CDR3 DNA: TGCGCCAGCAGCCAAGATTCGTCCCGGGACAGGGCGAACACCGGGGAGCTGTTTTTT

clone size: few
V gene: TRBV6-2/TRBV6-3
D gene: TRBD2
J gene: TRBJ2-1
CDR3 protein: CASSDPAGFPFF
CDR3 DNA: TGTGCCAGCAGTGACCCAGCGGGATTTCCCTTCTTC